A selection of T cell receptor beta chains follows, all from one sample in a study of T-cell memory formation after mild COVID-19. TCRdb ran MiXCR on the 5' RACE reads and lists one entry per CDR3 protein. The repertoire has a few hundred thousand distinct CDR3 sequences, around 27% of them found once; the top ten carry less than 15%. Source material: PBMCs or a T cell subset sorted from them (not recorded which). All receptors come from an adult woman who had mild COVID-19 (a few samples of this study predate the infection). Cell type and time point are not known. The CDR3 runs from the conserved cysteine through the conserved F or W. The D gene is left open where the match is weak. Part of the rows lack a size; the others show once, few, many or a class for expanded clones.

clone_size,v_call,j_call,d_call,cdr3_aa,cdr3_nt
few,TRBV12-3/TRBV12-4,TRBJ2-7,-,CASTPGISPSQYF,TGTGCCAGCACCCCGGGAATATCACCCTCCCAGTACTTC
few,TRBV10-3,TRBJ1-1,-,CAISDNWQEKAFF,TGTGCCATCAGTGATAATTGGCAGGAAAAAGCTTTCTTT
-,TRBV11-2,TRBJ2-1,TRBD2,CASRMGTRGSLGQFF,TGTGCCAGCAGGATGGGGACTAGGGGGTCCCTCGGGCAGTTCTTC
-,TRBV18,TRBJ1-5,-,CASSPTVRNQPQHF,TGTGCCAGCTCACCCACTGTCCGGAATCAGCCCCAGCATTTT
few,TRBV10-3,TRBJ1-4,TRBD1,CATQALTGANEKLFF,TGTGCCACTCAAGCACTTACAGGGGCTAATGAAAAACTGTTTTTT
-,TRBV7-9,TRBJ1-5,-,CASSLEVGEIRQPQHF,TGTGCCAGCAGCTTAGAGGTGGGTGAAATCAGACAGCCCCAGCATTTT
few,TRBV11-3,TRBJ2-1,-,CASSFYGSANEQFF,TGTGCCAGCAGCTTTTACGGGAGTGCCAATGAGCAGTTCTTC
-,TRBV15,TRBJ2-6,-,CATSSGLGSGANVLTF,TGTGCCACCAGCAGCGGGCTAGGATCTGGGGCCAACGTCCTGACTTTC
-,TRBV7-6,TRBJ1-5,-,CASSPTFDRNQPQHF,TGTGCCAGCAGCCCTACATTCGATCGAAATCAGCCCCAGCATTTT
few,TRBV12-3/TRBV12-4,TRBJ2-4,TRBD1,CASSMTGADIQYF,TGTGCCAGCAGTATGACAGGGGCGGACATTCAGTACTTC
-,TRBV4-1,TRBJ1-5,-,CASSPSGGAGQPQHF,TGCGCCAGCAGCCCCAGTGGGGGCGCGGGTCAGCCCCAGCATTTT
-,TRBV5-4,TRBJ1-1,-,CASSIQNMNTEAFF,TGTGCCAGCAGCATACAGAACATGAACACTGAAGCTTTCTTT
few,TRBV7-9,TRBJ2-6,TRBD2,CASSTSGSAGANVLTF,TGTGCCAGCTCGACTAGCGGGAGCGCTGGGGCCAACGTCCTGACTTTC
few,TRBV19,TRBJ2-1,TRBD1,CASSWQGAFNEQFF,TGTGCCAGTAGTTGGCAGGGGGCTTTTAATGAGCAGTTCTTC
-,TRBV29-1,TRBJ1-1,-,CSVPVNTEAFF,TGCAGCGTTCCAGTGAACACTGAAGCTTTCTTT
few,TRBV6-2/TRBV6-3,TRBJ1-1,-,CASSYLRTVTTMNTEAFF,TGTGCCAGCAGTTACTTGCGTACAGTGACTACTATGAACACTGAAGCTTTCTTT
-,TRBV5-1,TRBJ2-3,-,CASSAAGAQSDTQYF,TGCGCCAGCAGTGCGGCAGGGGCGCAATCAGATACGCAGTATTTT